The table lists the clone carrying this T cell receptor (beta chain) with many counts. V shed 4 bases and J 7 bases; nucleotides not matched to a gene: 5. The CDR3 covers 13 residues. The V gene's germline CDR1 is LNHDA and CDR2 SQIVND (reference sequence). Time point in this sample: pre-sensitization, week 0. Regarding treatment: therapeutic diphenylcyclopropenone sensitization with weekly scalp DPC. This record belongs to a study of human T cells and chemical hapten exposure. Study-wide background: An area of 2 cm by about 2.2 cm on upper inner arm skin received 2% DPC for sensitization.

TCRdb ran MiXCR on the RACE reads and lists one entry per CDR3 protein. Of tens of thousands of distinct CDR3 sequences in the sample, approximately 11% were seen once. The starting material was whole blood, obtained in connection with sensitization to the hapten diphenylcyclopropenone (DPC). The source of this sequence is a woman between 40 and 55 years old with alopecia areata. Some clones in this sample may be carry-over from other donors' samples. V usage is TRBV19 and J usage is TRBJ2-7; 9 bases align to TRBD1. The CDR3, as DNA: TGTGCCAGTAGTACCGGGACAGGGAGAGAGCAGTACTTC. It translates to CASSTGTGREQYF.